This T cell receptor (beta chain) was documented in a study of blood T cell repertoires in COVID-19. CDR1 and CDR2 from the germline V gene are SGHNT and YYREEE (reference sequence). Trimming removed 3 bases at V and 6 bases at J, with 10 bases between. The CDR3 covers 14 residues. TCRdb's copy holds only in-frame clones and misses some; the assay was immunoSEQ multiplex PCR. In the table there are some 20,000 clones, 86% of which are singletons. The sample comprised peripheral blood. This rearrangement joins TRBV5-4 to TRBJ1-6; D possibly corresponds to TRBD1 (6 bases). This receptor was taken from a man in his 70s with acute or convalescent COVID-19. CDR3 sequence (DNA): TGTGCCAGCAGCTCGGGACAAATTAATTCACCCCTCCACTTT. As protein: CASSSGQINSPLHF.